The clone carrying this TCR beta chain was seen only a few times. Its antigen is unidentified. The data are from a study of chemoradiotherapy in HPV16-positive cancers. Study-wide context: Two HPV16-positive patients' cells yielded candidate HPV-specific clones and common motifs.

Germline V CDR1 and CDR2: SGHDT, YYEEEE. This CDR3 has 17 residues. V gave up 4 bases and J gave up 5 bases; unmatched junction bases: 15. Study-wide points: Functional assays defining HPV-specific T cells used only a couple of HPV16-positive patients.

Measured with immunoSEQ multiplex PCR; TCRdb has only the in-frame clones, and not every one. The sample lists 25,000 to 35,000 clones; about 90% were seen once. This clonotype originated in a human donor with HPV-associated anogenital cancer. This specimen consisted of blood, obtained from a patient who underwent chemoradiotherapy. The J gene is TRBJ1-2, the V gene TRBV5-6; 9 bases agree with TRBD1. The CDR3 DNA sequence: TGTGCCAGCAGCGCCGTGATAGGGACAGGGAGGGAATATGGCTACACCTTC. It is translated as CASSAVIGTGREYGYTF.